This T cell receptor beta chain was captured in a study of vaccination effects on CD4 cells after COVID-19. Sequencing in the ViraFEST assay came after antigen-specific CD4+ T cells had been expanded with viral peptide pools, which were used to stimulate PBMC. Subsequent to a culture period of less than twelve days, CD4+ T cells were isolated. In the vaccine recipients, nucleocapsid antibodies were negative and there was no prior SARS-CoV-2 infection. Some 1.9 million PBMC per well were cultured with around 10 IU/ml IL-2 and roughly 11 ug/ml peptides. With regard to this clone: The antigen is unknown.

Repertoires were generated with immunoSEQ multiplex PCR, while TCRdb's copy carries only in-frame clones and drops some. The sample holds under 25,000 clones; roughly 73% are singletons and the top ten take around 5%. Study-level findings and limits: Healthy vaccinees' vaccine-induced clones included only 1 of 255 that recognized common cold coronaviruses. Marked clonal contraction of both clone types appeared late after vaccination.

CDR3 length: 15 amino acids. Germline assignment: CDR1 SGDLS and CDR2 YYNGEE. Trimming took 0 bases from V and 2 from J, leaving 12 bases between them. The chain is built from TRBV9 and TRBJ2-7; the D is unclear. The material was CD4+ T cells from PBMCs cultured with SARS-CoV-2 spike peptides, obtained before COVID-19 vaccination. The TCR originated in a human donor who received a COVID-19 vaccine. This CDR3 is CASSVGTTDPYEQYF. The CDR3 nucleotides are TGTGCCAGCAGCGTAGGGACCACAGACCCCTACGAGCAGTACTTC.